This paragraph covers one TCR beta chain sequence. The antigen is undetermined. This sample is part of a study of T cell clonotyping in hematopoietic cell transplantation. Study context: Cytoreduction preceded collection of pretransplant recipient samples. Whole-study findings and limits: Recipient TCR diversity dropped after transplant; expanded clonotypes rose from day 30 to 180.

Here immunoSEQ multiplex PCR was the method, and the copy in TCRdb shows in-frame clones only, minus some. The table includes approximately 5,400 clones, 70% to 90% detected once. Described time point: recipient sample about 28 days before transplant, after cytoreduction. Per the germline V gene, CDR1 is MNHEY and CDR2 is SMNVEV (reference sequence). The CDR3 extends over 14 amino acids. Trimming took off 3 bases at V and 1 base at J, with 9 bases between the two ends. The V and J genes are TRBV27 and TRBJ1-2; possible D gene TRBD1, 5 bases. The clonotype originates from a man aged 55 to 70 with acute myeloid leukemia. Some clones in this sample may be carry-over from other donors' samples. The input for sequencing was peripheral blood mononuclear cells, taken before stem cell transplant. The CDR3 sequence: CASSFSGGNYGYTF. The CDR3 nucleotides are TGTGCCAGCAGTTTTTCGGGGGGTAACTATGGCTACACCTTC.